There are many counts of the clone carrying this TCR beta chain. Antigen unknown. TCR beta CDR3 region amplification was performed from RNA transcripts. A set of HTBI primers served as the primers for a first-round RT-PCR of the TCR CDR3. TCRdb itself ran the multiplex PCR reads through MiXCR, one entry per CDR3 protein. The table shows fewer than 650,000 distinct CDR3 sequences, with approximately 15% occurring only once. Individuals with ophthalmopathy presented a Clinical Activity Score of at least 3, a NOSPECS grade of at least 4 and a duration under 3 months. The study excluded patients with uncontrolled infection, other autoimmune disease, pregnancy or lactation. Each 10 ml fresh peripheral blood draw supplied the PBMCs. The data originate from a study of T cells in Graves' hyperthyroidism and ophthalmopathy. Study-wide points: Most thyroid clonotypes that were expanded above 0.001 also turned up in blood.

The germline V gene has CDR1 ENHRY and CDR2 SYGVKD. The J segment lost 4 bases and the V segment lost 6 bases, leaving 8 bases of the junction unmatched. This CDR3 has 15 residues. Sequencing was performed on blood. The chain combines TRBV10-3 with TRBJ2-7; 11 bases map to TRBD2. The receptor was derived from a woman under 30 with Graves' ophthalmopathy. CDR3 nucleotides: TGTGCCATCAGCGATAGCGGGAGGGCCGGGTACGAGCAGTACTTC. Protein: CAISDSGRAGYEQYF.